This T cell receptor beta chain was captured in a study of blood T cell repertoires in COVID-19. The method was immunoSEQ multiplex PCR; TCRdb's version includes in-frame clones alone and lacks a portion of them. The sample carries about 64,000 clones, 80% to 90% recorded once. The V gene end was trimmed by 4 bases and the J gene end by 1 base; junction bases not matched to a gene: 4. CDR3 length equals 14 residues. CDR1 and CDR2 (germline): SGDLS, YYNGEE. V is TRBV9 and J is TRBJ1-1, with 7 positions matching TRBD1. The sample comprised peripheral blood. This TCR came from an older woman with acute or convalescent COVID-19. The CDR3 coding sequence is TGTGCCAGCAGCAAACGACAGGGGAACACTGAAGCTTTCTTT. Amino acid sequence: CASSKRQGNTEAFF. The full variable domain, its missing parts supplied by reference TRBV9 and TRBJ1-1, is DSGVTQTPKHLITATGQRVTLRCSPRSGDLSVYWYQQSLDQGLQFLIQYYNGEERAKGNILERFSAQQFPDLHSELNLSSLELGDSALYFCASSKRQGNTEAFFGQGTRLTVV.